The rows below give T cell receptor beta chains drawn from one sample of a study of blood T cell repertoires in COVID-19. TCRdb keeps only in-frame clones here, not all; method: immunoSEQ multiplex PCR. This table holds roughly 240,000 clones, about 90% found once. Sequences were obtained from peripheral blood. The receptors were gathered from a woman aged 25 to 45 who had recovered from COVID-19. CDR3s include the opening cysteine and the closing phenylalanine or tryptophan. The D gene is left open where the match is weak. A clone size is listed for some rows: how often the clone was seen (once, few, many), or a class if it is expanded.

d_call	clone_size	v_call	j_call	cdr3_aa	cdr3_nt
.	.	TRBV21-1	TRBJ1-6	CASSKDYSPLHF	TGTGCCAGCAGCAAGGACTACTCACCCCTCCACTTT
TRBD1	.	TRBV25-1	TRBJ1-1	CASRWDRGMNTEAFF	TGTGCCAGCAGATGGGACAGGGGTATGAACACTGAAGCTTTCTTT
TRBD1	.	TRBV7-9	TRBJ1-2	CASSVGTALSGYTF	TGTGCCAGCAGCGTAGGGACAGCCCTCTCGGGCTACACCTTC
TRBD1	.	TRBV7-9	TRBJ1-5	CASSSDRPLNQPQHF	TGTGCCAGCAGTTCGGACAGGCCCTTAAATCAGCCCCAGCATTTT
.	once	TRBV27	TRBJ2-1	CASSAISLVGEQFF	TGTGCCAGCAGTGCAATCTCACTAGTGGGTGAGCAGTTCTTC
.	.	TRBV7-9	TRBJ1-5	CASSGDSNQPQHF	TGTGCCAGCAGCGGAGACAGTAATCAGCCCCAGCATTTT
.	many	TRBV7-2	TRBJ2-1	CASSPWPSAGSHPYNEQFF	TGTGCCAGCAGCCCCTGGCCTTCGGCGGGGTCCCATCCCTACAATGAGCAGTTCTTC
.	.	TRBV5-4	TRBJ2-1	CASSRPEGSNEQFF	TGTGCCAGCAGCCGTCCGGAGGGTTCGAATGAGCAGTTCTTC
.	.	TRBV11-1	TRBJ1-3	CASSQDRPSGNTIYF	TGTGCCAGCAGTCAGGACAGACCCTCTGGAAACACCATATATTTT
.	.	TRBV30	TRBJ1-2	CAWSVRAGAGVYGYTF	TGTGCCTGGAGTGTACGAGCCGGGGCAGGGGTCTATGGCTACACCTTC
TRBD1	.	TRBV4-3	TRBJ1-2	CASSRGETGSQNYGYTF	TGCGCCAGCAGCCGGGGGGAGACAGGGTCCCAAAACTATGGCTACACCTTC
.	.	TRBV15	TRBJ2-7	CATSRGQRYEQYF	TGTGCCACCAGCAGAGGACAGCGCTACGAGCAGTACTTC
TRBD1	.	TRBV2	TRBJ2-3	CASSDLGTATDTQYF	TGTGCCAGCAGTGACCTGGGGACAGCGACAGATACGCAGTATTTT
.	.	TRBV11-2	TRBJ2-5	CASSLDTPKETQYF	TGTGCCAGCAGCTTAGATACACCAAAAGAGACCCAGTACTTC
.	.	TRBV7-2	TRBJ2-3	CASSLDSFTDTQYF	TGTGCCAGCAGCTTAGATTCCTTCACAGATACGCAGTATTTT
.	.	TRBV12-3/TRBV12-4	TRBJ2-5	CASSLASPETQYF	TGTGCCAGCAGTTTAGCGTCTCCAGAGACCCAGTACTTC
TRBD1	.	TRBV4-3	TRBJ1-2	CASSRSGTGGLVNYGYTF	TGCGCCAGCAGCCGCTCAGGGACAGGGGGTTTGGTTAACTATGGCTACACCTTC